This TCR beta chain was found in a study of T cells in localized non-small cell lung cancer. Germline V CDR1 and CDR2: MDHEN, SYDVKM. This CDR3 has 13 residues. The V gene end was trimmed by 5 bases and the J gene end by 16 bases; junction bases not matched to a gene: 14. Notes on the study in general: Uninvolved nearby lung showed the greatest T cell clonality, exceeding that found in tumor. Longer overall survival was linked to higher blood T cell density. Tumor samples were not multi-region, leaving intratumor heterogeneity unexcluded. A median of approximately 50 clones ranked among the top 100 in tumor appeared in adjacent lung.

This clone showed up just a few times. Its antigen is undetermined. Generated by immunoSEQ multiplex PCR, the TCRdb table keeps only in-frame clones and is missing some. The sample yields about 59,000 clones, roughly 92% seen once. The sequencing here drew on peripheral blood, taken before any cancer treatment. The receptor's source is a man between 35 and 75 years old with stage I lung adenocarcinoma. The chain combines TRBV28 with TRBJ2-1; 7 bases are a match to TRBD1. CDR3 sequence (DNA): TGTGCCAGCAGTCCCATCAAGGGGGCATCCGATTTCTTC. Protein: CASSPIKGASDFF. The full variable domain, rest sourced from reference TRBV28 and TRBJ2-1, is DVKVTQSSRYLVKRTGEKVFLECVQDMDHENMFWYRQDPGLGLRLIYFSYDVKMKEKGDIPEGYSVSREKKERFSLILESASTNQTSMYLCASSPIKGASDFFGPGTRLTVL.